These T cell receptor beta chains were read from a single sample in a study of blood T cell repertoires in COVID-19. The method was immunoSEQ multiplex PCR; TCRdb's version includes in-frame clones alone and lacks a portion of them. The table lists some 110,000 clones, approximately 78% of them singletons. Material: peripheral blood. These receptors came from an older man with acute or convalescent COVID-19. The CDR3 runs from the conserved cysteine through the conserved F or W. The D gene is left open where the match is weak. The size entry is marked missing in some rows and otherwise reads once, few, many or a size class.

D	V	length	J	size	DNA	CDR3
NA	TRBV12-3/TRBV12-4	13	TRBJ1-1	once	TGTGCCAGCAGGACTCGGGAGGTCACTGAAGCTTTCTTT	CASRTREVTEAFF
NA	TRBV5-4	16	TRBJ2-3	NA	TGTGCCAGCAGCTGGGTGGGGGGAAGCCTCCCAGATACGCAGTATTTT	CASSWVGGSLPDTQYF
NA	TRBV19	15	TRBJ2-7	NA	TGTGCCAGTAGCCGATCAGGGGATAGCTCCTACGAGCAGTACTTC	CASSRSGDSSYEQYF
NA	TRBV5-1	14	TRBJ1-1	NA	TGCGCCAGCAGTCGAGACAGCAAGAACACTGAAGCTTTCTTT	CASSRDSKNTEAFF
TRBD1	TRBV7-8	14	TRBJ1-2	NA	TGTGCCAGCAGCTTCCCCGGGACAGGGAATGGCTACACCTTC	CASSFPGTGNGYTF
TRBD2	TRBV11-3	14	TRBJ2-1	NA	TGTGCCAGCAGCTTGGGAGGGGCAAAGGATGAGCAGTTCTTC	CASSLGGAKDEQFF
NA	TRBV7-3	12	TRBJ1-5	NA	TGTGCCAGCAGCTTATATGATCAGCCCCAGCATTTT	CASSLYDQPQHF
NA	TRBV19	16	TRBJ1-1	NA	TGTGCCAGTACCCAGTTAGGAGGAGGTGATAGCACTGAAGCTTTCTTT	CASTQLGGGDSTEAFF
TRBD2	TRBV5-1	18	TRBJ2-2	NA	TGCGCCAGTACGCCGGGACTAGCGGGAGTTGGCGTCACCGGGGAGCTGTTTTTT	CASTPGLAGVGVTGELFF
NA	TRBV6-5	16	TRBJ1-6	NA	TGTGCCAGCAGTTACTCCTCCCAGGGCGGCAATTCACCCCTCCACTTT	CASSYSSQGGNSPLHF
NA	TRBV5-8	15	TRBJ2-1	NA	TGTGCCAGCAGCGCAACAGGGAATTTGTTTGATGAGCAGTTCTTC	CASSATGNLFDEQFF
TRBD1	TRBV13	14	TRBJ1-4	NA	TGTGCCAGCAGCCGGGGACAGGGCAGGGAAAAACTGTTTTTT	CASSRGQGREKLFF
TRBD1	TRBV24-1	14	TRBJ1-2	NA	TGTGCCACCAGTGACCCCAGGACAGGCCCAATTTACACCTTC	CATSDPRTGPIYTF
NA	TRBV4-1	17	TRBJ1-5	NA	TGCGCCAGCAGCCAAGAAGGTGGGGGGTCGAGCAATCAGCCTCAGCATTTT	CASSQEGGGSSNQPQHF
TRBD1	TRBV7-2	14	TRBJ2-5	NA	TGTGCCAGCAGCTCTCGACAGGGTATGGGGACCCAGTACTTC	CASSSRQGMGTQYF
TRBD2	TRBV27	19	TRBJ2-5	NA	TGTGCCAGCAGTCCACGAGGGACTAGCGGGAGCCCAGCTCAAGAGACCCAGTACTTC	CASSPRGTSGSPAQETQYF
TRBD2	TRBV28	17	TRBJ2-3	NA	TGTGCCAGCAGTTCCCCCTTCGGGGCGGGGGGAACAGATACGCAGTATTTT	CASSSPFGAGGTDTQYF
TRBD1	TRBV9	16	TRBJ2-1	NA	TGTGCCAGTACCCAAGGGGCAGGGGGTTACTACAATGAGCAGTTCTTC	CASTQGAGGYYNEQFF
NA	TRBV5-1	14	TRBJ2-3	once	TGCGCCAGCAGCACGGATCCCCGGGGAGATACGCAGTATTTT	CASSTDPRGDTQYF
TRBD1	TRBV6-5	14	TRBJ1-6	NA	TGTGCCAGCAGCTGGGACAGCCATAATTCACCCCTCCACTTT	CASSWDSHNSPLHF
NA	TRBV2	13	TRBJ1-1	NA	TGTGCCAGCAGTGCAGGGGTCAGAGGATTTGATTTCTTT	CASSAGVRGFDFF
NA	TRBV15	15	TRBJ1-5	NA	TGTGCCACCAGCAGAGATACGCGGAGCAATCAGCCCCAGCATTTT	CATSRDTRSNQPQHF
TRBD1	TRBV28	15	TRBJ1-2	NA	TGTGCCAGCAGTTCCCGGGACAGGGAGTACTATGGCTACACCTTC	CASSSRDREYYGYTF
TRBD1	TRBV6-5	14	TRBJ1-4	NA	TGTGCCAGCAGTTATTCCGGACAGGTCGAAAAACTGTTTTTT	CASSYSGQVEKLFF
TRBD2	TRBV6-5	14	TRBJ2-5	NA	TGTGCCAGCGCATGGGGGGGATCCCAAGAGACCCAGTACTTC	CASAWGGSQETQYF
NA	TRBV11-3	12	TRBJ2-5	NA	TGTGCCAGCAGCCGAGGGGGAGAGACCCAGTACTTC	CASSRGGETQYF
TRBD1	TRBV5-1	14	TRBJ1-2	NA	TGCGCCAGCAGCTTGGGACAGGACAGGGGAGGAGACACCTTC	CASSLGQDRGGDTF
TRBD1	TRBV9	15	TRBJ1-4	NA	TGTGCCAGCAGCGCCCGAGGGGGCAGGGGGGAAAAACTGTTTTTT	CASSARGGRGEKLFF
NA	TRBV27	14	TRBJ2-2	once	TGTGCCAGCAGTTTAGAAGGGGTCGGCGGGGAGCTGTTTTTT	CASSLEGVGGELFF
TRBD1	TRBV6-5	14	TRBJ2-7	few	TGTGCCAGCAGTCGAACAGGGGGCCGCGACGAGCAGTACTTC	CASSRTGGRDEQYF
NA	TRBV19	13	TRBJ1-1	few	TGTGCCAGTAGTAGGGAGCGGGACACTGAAGCTTTCTTT	CASSRERDTEAFF
NA	TRBV27	17	TRBJ2-7	NA	TGTGCCAGCAGTTTTCGGTCTTCTGGACAAGCCGCCCACGAGCAGTACTTC	CASSFRSSGQAAHEQYF
NA	TRBV5-1	17	TRBJ2-3	few	TGCGCCAGCAGCTTGGGGCTAGCGTTCGCAAGCACAGATACGCAGTATTTT	CASSLGLAFASTDTQYF
TRBD2	TRBV10-1	14	TRBJ2-1	NA	TGCGCCAGCAGTGACAGCGGGAGGGTAGATGAGCAGTTCTTC	CASSDSGRVDEQFF
NA	TRBV6-1	13	TRBJ2-7	NA	TGTGCCAGCAGTGAAGTGGGAGGCTACGAGCAGTACTTC	CASSEVGGYEQYF
NA	TRBV5-4	15	TRBJ2-4	NA	TGTGCCAGCAGCTTGGGCGCGCTAGCCAAAAACATTCAGTACTTC	CASSLGALAKNIQYF
NA	TRBV28	13	TRBJ1-2	NA	TGTGCCAGCAGTTTAACACGGACACATGGCTACACCTTC	CASSLTRTHGYTF
TRBD1	TRBV28	15	TRBJ1-5	few	TGTGCCAGCAGTTCCCCGACAGGGGTCCATCAGCCCCAGCATTTT	CASSSPTGVHQPQHF
TRBD2	TRBV5-4	16	TRBJ2-5	NA	TGTGCCAGCAGCTTGCATGATAGCGGGACCCAAGAGACCCAGTACTTC	CASSLHDSGTQETQYF
NA	TRBV5-1	14	TRBJ1-5	NA	TGCGCCAGCAGCTTCGGGTATAGCAATCAGCCCCAGCATTTT	CASSFGYSNQPQHF
TRBD1	TRBV11-2	17	TRBJ2-2	NA	TGTGCCAGCACCTTAAGAGGGGGCGCGGGGAACACCGGGGAGCTGTTTTTT	CASTLRGGAGNTGELFF
NA	TRBV5-8	13	TRBJ1-4	NA	TGTGCCAGCAGGGGTTCAGGGGACGAAAAACTGTTTTTT	CASRGSGDEKLFF
NA	TRBV30	14	TRBJ2-3	once	TGTGCCTCACACGATAGCATCGGCACAGATACGCAGTATTTT	CASHDSIGTDTQYF
TRBD1	TRBV7-2	15	TRBJ2-5	NA	TGTGCCAGCAGCCGCCGGGACAGGGTAATGGAGACCCAGTACTTC	CASSRRDRVMETQYF
NA	TRBV28	13	TRBJ1-5	once	TGTGCCAGCAAAGGGGGGGGAGGCCAGCCCCAGCATTTT	CASKGGGGQPQHF
NA	TRBV9	14	TRBJ1-6	NA	TGTGCCAGCAGCGTGGCAACAACCAATTCACCCCTCCACTTT	CASSVATTNSPLHF
NA	TRBV29-1	13	TRBJ2-5	NA	TGCAGCGTTGGGGGGCGGGCCGTAGAGACCCAGTACTTC	CSVGGRAVETQYF
TRBD2	TRBV11-2	16	TRBJ2-2	NA	TGTGCCAGCACCCCCACTAGCGGGGGGAACACCGGGGAGCTGTTTTTT	CASTPTSGGNTGELFF
NA	TRBV6-6	16	TRBJ1-6	few	TGTGCCAGCAGGGGGGGAGGGGGAAGCTATAATTCACCCCTCCACTTT	CASRGGGGSYNSPLHF
TRBD1	TRBV5-1	14	TRBJ1-6	NA	TGCGCCAGCACCCGGGACAGCTATAATTCACCCCTCCACTTT	CASTRDSYNSPLHF
TRBD1	TRBV28	14	TRBJ1-1	few	TGTGCCAGCAGCGGGACAGGGAAAAACACTGAAGCTTTCTTT	CASSGTGKNTEAFF
NA	TRBV3-1/TRBV3-2	14	TRBJ1-1	NA	TGTGCCAGCAGCCAAGATTTGGGCGGGACTGAAGCTTTCTTT	CASSQDLGGTEAFF
NA	TRBV18	14	TRBJ1-5	NA	TGTGCCAGCTCACCCATGGGGGGAGGTCAGCCCCAGCATTTT	CASSPMGGGQPQHF
NA	TRBV28	16	TRBJ1-5	NA	TGTGCCAGCAGTTTACGCGGACAGTATAGCAATCAGCCCCAGCATTTT	CASSLRGQYSNQPQHF
NA	TRBV5-1	15	TRBJ2-7	NA	TGCGCCAGCAGCCCCACCCTAGTGAGCTCCTACGAGCAGTACTTC	CASSPTLVSSYEQYF